A selection of T cell receptor beta chains follows, all from one sample in a study of T cell responses to AZD1222 COVID-19 vaccine. Generated by immunoSEQ multiplex PCR, the TCRdb table keeps only in-frame clones and is missing some. The data show over 110,000 clones, with roughly nine tenths seen just once and about 9.4% held by the top ten. This material consisted of peripheral blood, taken 28 days after the second AZD1222 dose. All receptors come from an adult who received the AZD1222 COVID-19 vaccine. CDR3s leave out the opening cysteine and the closing phenylalanine or tryptophan. Fields, in order: CDR3 length, V gene, CDR3 protein.

>12|TRBV20-1
SASGRGPLNTIY
>13|TRBV19
ASRLSQGQNYGYT
>12|TRBV3-1/TRBV3-2
ASSQDPGVQPQH
>11|TRBV19
ASRLGGTGELF
>15|TRBV15
ATSRGGTEGESHGYT
>9|TRBV19
ASSMRYGYT
>12|TRBV29-1
SVEGSSTNYGYT
>13|TRBV11-1
ASSRPGDLTGEQF
>11|TRBV5-6
ASSFTKAGELF
>11|TRBV18
ASSGGQGYGYT
>13|TRBV19
ASSNSGTFGNTIY